Listed here is a single TCR beta chain. What it binds is unknown. These data come from a study of T cell responses to AZD1222 COVID-19 vaccine. Study-level points and caveats: Epitopes outside B.1.351 and B.1.1.7 mutated regions reportedly drew nearly half of spike TCRs. The peak T cell response came first, and repertoires were sampled only after it.

TCRdb keeps only in-frame clones here, not all; method: immunoSEQ multiplex PCR. The table shows 95,000 or so clones, with roughly nine tenths occurring only once. The source of this sequence is an adult who received the AZD1222 COVID-19 vaccine. Sequenced here: peripheral blood, sampled 28 days after the second AZD1222 dose.

CDR3 loop: CASREQGAGEQFF. The CDR3 coding sequence is TGTGCCAGCAGAGAACAGGGGGCGGGTGAGCAGTTCTTC. The chain is built from TRBV6-6 and TRBJ2-1; TRBD1 aligns across 9 bases. CDR3 length equals 13 residues. The junction had 6 bases not matched to a gene; V was cut back by 6 bases and J by 9 bases. Per the germline V gene, CDR1 is MNHNY and CDR2 is SVGAGI (reference sequence).